The present T cell receptor beta chain was sequenced within a study of response to subunit inactivated influenza vaccine. Looked up from germline, CDR1 is DFQATT and CDR2 is SNEGSKA (reference sequence). Deletions cut 4 bases from V and 5 bases from J, with 6 bases between. CDR3 length: 12 amino acids. TCRdb analysed the RT-PCR reads with MiXCR anew, one entry per CDR3 protein. The sample holds 650,000 to 800,000 distinct CDR3 sequences, around a sixth seen once. The origin of this receptor is a man in his fifties or sixties who received an inactivated influenza vaccine. Specimen: PBMCs from blood, collected more than 4 days after vaccination. The V and J genes are TRBV20-1 and TRBJ1-6; D remains ambiguous. In DNA form, the CDR3 reads TGCAGTGCTACCGTCGATAATTCACCCCTCCACTTT. Amino acid sequence: CSATVDNSPLHF.